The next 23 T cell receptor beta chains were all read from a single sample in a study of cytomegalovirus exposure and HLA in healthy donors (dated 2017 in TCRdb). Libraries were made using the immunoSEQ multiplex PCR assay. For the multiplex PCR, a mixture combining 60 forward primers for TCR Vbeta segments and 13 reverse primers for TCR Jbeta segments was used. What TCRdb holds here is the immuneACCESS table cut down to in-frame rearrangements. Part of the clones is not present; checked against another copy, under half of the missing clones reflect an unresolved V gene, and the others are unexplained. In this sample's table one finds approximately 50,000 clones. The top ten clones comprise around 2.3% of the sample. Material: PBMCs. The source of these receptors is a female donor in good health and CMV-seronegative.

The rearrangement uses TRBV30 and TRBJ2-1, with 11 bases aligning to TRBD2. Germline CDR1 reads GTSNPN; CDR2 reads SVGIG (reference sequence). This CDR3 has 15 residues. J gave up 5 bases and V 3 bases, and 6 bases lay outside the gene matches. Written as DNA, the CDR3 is TGTGCCTGGAGCCTGGGGACTAGCGGCAACAATGAGCAGTTCTTC. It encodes CAWSLGTSGNNEQFF.

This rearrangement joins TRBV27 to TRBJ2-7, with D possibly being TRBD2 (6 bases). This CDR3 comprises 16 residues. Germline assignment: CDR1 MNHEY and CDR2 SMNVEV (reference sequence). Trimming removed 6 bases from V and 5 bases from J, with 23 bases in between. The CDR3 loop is CASSSWALDPGDEQYF. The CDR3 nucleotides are TGTGCCAGCAGCTCCTGGGCTCTGGACCCGGGGGACGAGCAGTACTTC.

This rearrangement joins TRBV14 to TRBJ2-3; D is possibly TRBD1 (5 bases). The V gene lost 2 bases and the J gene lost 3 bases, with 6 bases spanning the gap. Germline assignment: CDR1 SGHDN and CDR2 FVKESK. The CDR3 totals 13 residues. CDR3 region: CASSQRGTDTQYF. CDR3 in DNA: TGTGCCAGCAGCCAAAGGGGAACAGATACGCAGTATTTT.

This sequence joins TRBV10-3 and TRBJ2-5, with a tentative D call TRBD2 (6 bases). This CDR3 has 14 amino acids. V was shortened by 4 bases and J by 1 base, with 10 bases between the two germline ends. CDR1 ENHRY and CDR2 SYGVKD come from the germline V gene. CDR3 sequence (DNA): TGTGCCATCAGTGCTGGGGGAGGCCAAGAGACCCAGTACTTC. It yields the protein CAISAGGGQETQYF.

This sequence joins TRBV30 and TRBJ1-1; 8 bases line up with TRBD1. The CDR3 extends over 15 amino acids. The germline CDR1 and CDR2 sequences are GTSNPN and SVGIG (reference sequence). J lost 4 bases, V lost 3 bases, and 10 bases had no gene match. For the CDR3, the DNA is TGTGCCTGGAGCGATGACAGGGGAGGCGGCACTGAAGCTTTCTTT. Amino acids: CAWSDDRGGGTEAFF.

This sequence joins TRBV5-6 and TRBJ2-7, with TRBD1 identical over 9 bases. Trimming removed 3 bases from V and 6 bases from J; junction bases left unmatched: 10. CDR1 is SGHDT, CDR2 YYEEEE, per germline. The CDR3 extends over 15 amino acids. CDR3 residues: CASSSPGTGLSEQYF. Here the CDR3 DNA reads TGTGCCAGCAGCTCTCCCGGGACAGGGCTCAGCGAGCAGTACTTC.

As DNA, the CDR3 is TGCGCCAGCAGCTCCTACACGCAGGGGGCGAGGGGCACTGAAGCTTTCTTT. Protein sequence: CASSSYTQGARGTEAFF. The gene calls are TRBV5-1 and TRBJ1-1; 8 bases are shared with TRBD1. Germline assignment: CDR1 SGHRS and CDR2 YFSETQ. The junction had 14 bases not matched to a gene; V was cut back by 3 bases and J by 4 bases. The CDR3 extends over 17 amino acids.

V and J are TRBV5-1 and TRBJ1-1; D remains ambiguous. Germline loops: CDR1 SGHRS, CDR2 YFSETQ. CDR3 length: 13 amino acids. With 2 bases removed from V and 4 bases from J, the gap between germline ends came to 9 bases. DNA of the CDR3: TGCGCCAGCAGCTTAACGGCGGGCACTGAAGCTTTCTTT. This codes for CASSLTAGTEAFF.

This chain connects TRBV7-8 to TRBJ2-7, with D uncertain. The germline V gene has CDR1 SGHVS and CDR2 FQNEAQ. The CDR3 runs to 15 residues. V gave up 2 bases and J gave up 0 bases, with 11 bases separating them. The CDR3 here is CASSLYLRSSYEQYF. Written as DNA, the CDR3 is TGTGCCAGCAGCTTATATCTCAGGTCCTCCTACGAGCAGTACTTC.

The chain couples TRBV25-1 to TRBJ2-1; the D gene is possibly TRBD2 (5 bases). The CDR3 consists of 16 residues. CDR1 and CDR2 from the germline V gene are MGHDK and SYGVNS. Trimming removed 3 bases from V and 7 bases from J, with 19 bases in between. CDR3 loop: CASSDPGNSNENEQFF. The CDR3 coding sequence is TGTGCCAGCAGTGACCCCGGGAACTCGAATGAGAATGAGCAGTTCTTC.

The CDR3 sequence is CSGDSGSYNEQFF. CDR3 bases: TGCAGCGGGGATAGCGGGAGCTACAATGAGCAGTTCTTC. V and J are TRBV29-1 and TRBJ2-1; 9 bases match TRBD2. Per germline, CDR1 SQVTM and CDR2 ANQGSEA. V shed 7 bases, J shed 3 bases, and the junction held 4 bases outside the gene matches. This CDR3 region has 13 residues.

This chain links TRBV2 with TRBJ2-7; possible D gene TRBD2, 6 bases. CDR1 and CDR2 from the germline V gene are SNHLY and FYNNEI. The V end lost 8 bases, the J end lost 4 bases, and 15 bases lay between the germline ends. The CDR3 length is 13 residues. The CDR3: CASGSGEVYEQYF. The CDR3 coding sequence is TGTGCCAGCGGTAGCGGCGAAGTTTACGAGCAGTACTTC. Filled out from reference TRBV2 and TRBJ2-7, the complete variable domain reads EPEVTQTPSHQVTQMGQEVILRCVPISNHLYFYWYRQILGQKVEFLVSFYNNEISEKSEIFDDQFSVERPDGSNFTLKIRSTKLEDSAMYFCASGSGEVYEQYFGPGTRLTVT.

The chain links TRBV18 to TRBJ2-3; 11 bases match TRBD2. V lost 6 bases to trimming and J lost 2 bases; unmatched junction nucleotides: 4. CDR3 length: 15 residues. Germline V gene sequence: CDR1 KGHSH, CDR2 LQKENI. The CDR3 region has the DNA TGTGCCAGCTCCGGACTAGCGGGTAACACAGATACGCAGTATTTT. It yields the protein CASSGLAGNTDTQYF.

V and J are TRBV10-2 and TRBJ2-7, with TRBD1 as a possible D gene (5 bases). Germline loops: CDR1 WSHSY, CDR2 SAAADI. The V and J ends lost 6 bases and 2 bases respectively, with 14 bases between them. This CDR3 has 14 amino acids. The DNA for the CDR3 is TGCGCCAGCAGCCACCCAGGACATACCTACGAGCAGTACTTC. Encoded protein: CASSHPGHTYEQYF.

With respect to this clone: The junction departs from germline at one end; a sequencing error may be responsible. As DNA, the CDR3 is TGTGCTAGCAGCCCAGGATCCGACAATGAGCAGTTCTTC. Its translation: CASSPGSDNEQFF. The chain links TRBV7-7 to TRBJ2-1; D gene uncertain. Germline CDR1 is SSHAT and CDR2 is FNYEAQ (reference sequence). The CDR3 has 13 amino acids.

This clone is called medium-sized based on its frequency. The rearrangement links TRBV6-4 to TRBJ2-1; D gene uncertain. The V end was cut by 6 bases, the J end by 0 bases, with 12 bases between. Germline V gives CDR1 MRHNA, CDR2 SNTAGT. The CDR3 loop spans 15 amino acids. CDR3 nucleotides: TGTGCCAGCAGGCTAGACCCTAGCTCCTACAATGAGCAGTTCTTC. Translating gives CASRLDPSSYNEQFF.

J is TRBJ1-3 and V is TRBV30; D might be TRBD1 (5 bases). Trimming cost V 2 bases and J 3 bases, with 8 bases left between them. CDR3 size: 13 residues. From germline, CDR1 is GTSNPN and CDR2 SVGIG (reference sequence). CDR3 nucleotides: TGTGCCTGGAGTCTGACAGTTGGAAACACCATATATTTT. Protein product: CAWSLTVGNTIYF.

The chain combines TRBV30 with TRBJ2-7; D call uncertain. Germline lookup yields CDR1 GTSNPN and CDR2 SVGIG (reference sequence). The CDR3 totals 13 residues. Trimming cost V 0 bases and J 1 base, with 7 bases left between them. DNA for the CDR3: TGTGCCTGGAGTGTTCTGGCTTCCTACGAGCAGTACTTC. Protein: CAWSVLASYEQYF.

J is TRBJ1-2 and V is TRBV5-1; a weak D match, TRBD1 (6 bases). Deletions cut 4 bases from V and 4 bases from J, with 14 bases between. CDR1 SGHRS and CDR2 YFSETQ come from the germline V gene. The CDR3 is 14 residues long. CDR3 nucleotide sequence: TGCGCCAGCAGCCTCGCCGGACAGACCTATGGCTACACCTTC. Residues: CASSLAGQTYGYTF. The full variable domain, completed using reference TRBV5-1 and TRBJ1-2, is KAGVTQTPRYLIKTRGQQVTLSCSPISGHRSVSWYQQTPGQGLQFLFEYFSETQRNKGNFPGRFSGRQFSNSRSEMNVSTLELGDSALYLCASSLAGQTYGYTFGSGTRLTVV.

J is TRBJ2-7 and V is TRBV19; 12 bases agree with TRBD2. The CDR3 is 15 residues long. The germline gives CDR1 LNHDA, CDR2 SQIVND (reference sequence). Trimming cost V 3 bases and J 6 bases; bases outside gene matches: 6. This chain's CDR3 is CASSILAGGPSEQYF. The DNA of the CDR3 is TGTGCCAGTAGTATCCTAGCGGGAGGGCCTAGCGAGCAGTACTTC.

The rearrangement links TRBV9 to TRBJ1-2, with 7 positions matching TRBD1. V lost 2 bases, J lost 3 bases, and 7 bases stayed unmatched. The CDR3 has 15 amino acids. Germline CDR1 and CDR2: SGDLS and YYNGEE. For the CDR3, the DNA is TGTGCCAGCAGCGTTCCCAAGACAGGGCACTATGGCTACACCTTC. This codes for CASSVPKTGHYGYTF. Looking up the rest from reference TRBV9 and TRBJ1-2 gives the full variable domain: DSGVTQTPKHLITATGQRVTLRCSPRSGDLSVYWYQQSLDQGLQFLIQYYNGEERAKGNILERFSAQQFPDLHSELNLSSLELGDSALYFCASSVPKTGHYGYTFGSGTRLTVV.

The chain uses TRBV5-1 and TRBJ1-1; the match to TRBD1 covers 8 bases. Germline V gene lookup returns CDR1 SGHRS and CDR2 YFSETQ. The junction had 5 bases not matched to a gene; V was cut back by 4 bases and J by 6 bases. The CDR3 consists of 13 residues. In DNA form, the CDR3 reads TGCGCCAGCAGCCTGGGACAGGCGGCTGAAGCTTTCTTT. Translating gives CASSLGQAAEAFF.

CDR3 protein: CASSVGSSGGRRKSYNEQFF. In nucleotides, the CDR3 is TGTGCCAGCAGCGTAGGTAGTAGCGGAGGACGGCGAAAGTCCTACAATGAGCAGTTCTTC. The chain combines TRBV9 with TRBJ2-1; the D gene is possibly TRBD2 (6 bases). V gave up 0 bases and J gave up 1 base, with 23 bases separating them. This CDR3 spans 20 amino acids. Germline CDR1 and CDR2: SGDLS and YYNGEE.